Below, 31 T cell receptor beta chains from the same sample are listed, as sequenced in a study of blood T cell repertoires in COVID-19. The table came from immunoSEQ multiplex PCR; TCRdb's copy has only in-frame clones and leaves some out. Among tens of thousands of clones listed, approximately 86% were seen once. The sequenced material came from peripheral blood. These receptors all stem from a human donor with active COVID-19. The donor label of this sample is uncertain.

The table lists this clone with a few counts. The V gene is TRBV6-5, the J gene TRBJ1-2, with a tentative D call TRBD1 (6 bases). The CDR3 consists of 13 residues. V lost 6 bases and J lost 1, with 9 bases in between. The germline gives CDR1 MNHEY, CDR2 SVGAGI. The CDR3 loop reads CASSRDINYGYTF. The CDR3 bases are TGTGCCAGCAGCCGGGACATTAACTATGGCTACACCTTC.

The V and J genes are TRBV19 and TRBJ2-2; 7 nucleotides agree with TRBD2. Trimming removed 2 bases from V and 2 bases from J; junction bases left unmatched: 5. Germline CDR1 LNHDA, CDR2 SQIVND (reference sequence). The length of the CDR3 is 16 residues. The CDR3 sequence is CASSISGNRNTGELFF. The CDR3 DNA reads as TGTGCCAGTAGTATAAGCGGGAATCGCAACACCGGGGAGCTGTTTTTT. Drawing the rest from reference TRBV19 and TRBJ2-2, the complete variable domain is DGGITQSPKYLFRKEGQNVTLSCEQNLNHDAMYWYRQDPGQGLRLIYYSQIVNDFQKGDIAEGYSVSREKKESFPLTVTSAQKNPTAFYLCASSISGNRNTGELFFGEGSRLTVL.

The genes are TRBV25-1 and TRBJ2-7, with D maybe TRBD1 (5 bases). Trimming pared 7 bases from V and 4 bases from J, leaving 14 bases between. CDR1 is MGHDK, CDR2 SYGVNS, per germline. The CDR3 runs to 13 residues. The CDR3 DNA reads as TGTGCCAGCACTCCGCGAACAGGATACGAGCAGTACTTC. Amino acids: CASTPRTGYEQYF.

V gene TRBV30 combines with J gene TRBJ1-1, with D hard to call. Deletions cut 1 base from V and 8 bases from J, with 8 bases between. There are 11 residues in the CDR3. Germline V gene data show CDR1 as GTSNPN and CDR2 as SVGIG (reference sequence). The CDR3 DNA sequence: TGTGCCTGGAGTGCCCCACTAGAAGCTTTCTTT. It codes for CAWSAPLEAFF.

The gene calls are TRBV11-2 and TRBJ2-6; D is possibly TRBD2 (6 bases). V dropped 8 bases and J dropped 0 bases, with 17 bases sitting between them. CDR3 size: 17 residues. CDR1 and CDR2 from the germline V gene are SGHAT and FQNNGV. The CDR3 protein is CASGIGRGYSGANVLTF. The CDR3 nucleotides read TGTGCCAGCGGCATAGGACGGGGGTACTCTGGGGCCAACGTCCTGACTTTC.

This chain joins TRBV7-6 and TRBJ1-5; possible D gene TRBD1, 6 bases. Germline V lookup: CDR1 SGHVS, CDR2 FNYEAQ. Trimming removed 1 base at V and 5 bases at J, with 9 bases between. The CDR3 contains 14 residues. CDR3 in amino acids: CASSLEEGDQPQHF. The CDR3 region has the DNA TGTGCCAGCAGCTTAGAAGAGGGGGATCAGCCCCAGCATTTT.

The J gene is TRBJ2-7, the V gene TRBV5-1; weak D call: TRBD2 (6 bases). There are 15 residues in the CDR3. Trimming shortened V by 4 bases and J by 0 bases, and 14 bases separated the two germline ends. Per germline, CDR1 SGHRS and CDR2 YFSETQ. Here the CDR3 DNA reads TGCGCCAGCAGCCCGGAGGGCAGCGTCTCCTACGAGCAGTACTTC. It translates to CASSPEGSVSYEQYF.

The CDR3 here is CASSGLAEPPGFF. DNA of the CDR3: TGTGCCAGCAGCGGACTAGCGGAACCCCCGGGTTTCTTC. This chain links TRBV6-6 with TRBJ2-1; TRBD2 matches 10 bases. Germline-derived CDR1 and CDR2 are MNHNY and SVGAGI (reference sequence). The CDR3 is 13 residues long. J lost 16 bases, V lost 6 bases, and 12 bases had no gene match.

V gene TRBV18 combines with J gene TRBJ2-7; TRBD1 aligns across 7 bases. V lost 5 bases and J lost 2; bases outside the gene matches: 12. Germline V CDR1 and CDR2: KGHSH, LQKENI. The CDR3 is made up of 16 amino acids. As DNA, the CDR3 is TGTGCCAGCTCATCTCTACCGACAGGGTTCGCCTACGAGCAGTACTTC. This encodes CASSSLPTGFAYEQYF.

The gene calls are TRBV4-3 and TRBJ2-7; 8 bases align to TRBD2. The V gene end was trimmed by 0 bases and the J gene end by 2 bases; junction bases not matched to a gene: 9. The CDR3 extends over 17 amino acids. Germline CDR1 reads LGHNA; CDR2 reads YSLEER. The CDR3 spells CASSQDDLLAGPYEQYF. The CDR3 coding sequence is TGCGCCAGCAGCCAAGATGACCTCTTAGCGGGGCCCTACGAGCAGTACTTC.

The chain has TRBV11-3 and TRBJ2-1, with D perhaps matching TRBD2 (6 bases). Per germline, CDR1 SGHNT and CDR2 YENEEA. V lost 6 bases, J lost 8 bases, and 14 bases lay in between. This CDR3 region has 13 residues. CDR3 region: CASSPGRRDEQFF. CDR3 DNA sequence: TGTGCCAGCAGTCCGGGGCGGAGGGATGAGCAGTTCTTC.

This rearrangement joins TRBV5-4 to TRBJ1-6; 7 nucleotides agree with TRBD1. The CDR3 has 16 residues. V dropped 9 bases and J dropped 7; count of bases not matched to a gene: 16. The germline V gene encodes CDR1 SGHNT and CDR2 YYREEE (reference sequence). For the CDR3, the DNA is TGTGCCACTACGACAGGGTCGGGACAGCAAAATTCACCCCTCCACTTT. This translates into CATTTGSGQQNSPLHF.

J is TRBJ1-5 and V is TRBV5-1; possible D gene TRBD1, 5 bases. Germline V gene data show CDR1 as SGHRS and CDR2 as YFSETQ. Trimming left V 0 bases short and J 3 bases short, with 7 bases between. The CDR3 consists of 14 residues. In DNA form, the CDR3 reads TGCGCCAGCAGCTTGGAAGGGGACAATCAGCCCCAGCATTTT. Residues: CASSLEGDNQPQHF.

The chain joins TRBV7-9 to TRBJ2-7; D is ambiguous. This CDR3 is built from 14 residues. CDR1 and CDR2 from the germline V gene are SEHNR and FQNEAQ (reference sequence). V lost 1 base and J lost 7, with 14 bases in between. CDR3: CASSLGTNPWEQYF. In DNA, the CDR3 is TGTGCCAGCAGCTTAGGAACTAATCCCTGGGAGCAGTACTTC.

In DNA, the CDR3 is TGTGCCAGCAGTCCCTTGAACTTACTGGAGCAGTACTTC. This gives the protein CASSPLNLLEQYF. The chain carries TRBV27 and TRBJ2-7, with D unclear. The germline gives CDR1 MNHEY, CDR2 SMNVEV (reference sequence). V was pared by 5 bases and J by 7 bases, with 15 bases between. The CDR3 length is 13 residues.

This chain uses TRBV5-4 with TRBJ2-3, with D perhaps TRBD1 (6 bases). The CDR3 totals 16 residues. Germline V gene lookup returns CDR1 SGHNT and CDR2 YYREEE (reference sequence). Trimming removed 0 bases at V and 0 bases at J, with 11 bases between. CDR3 in amino acids: CASSLGAGVSTDTQYF. The CDR3 DNA reads as TGTGCCAGCAGCTTGGGGGCAGGGGTTAGCACAGATACGCAGTATTTT.

The CDR3 coding sequence is TGCGCCAGCAGCCCGCGGACTAGCGGGGTCGGGACCCAGTACTTC. It codes for CASSPRTSGVGTQYF. The rearrangement uses TRBV5-1 and TRBJ2-5; TRBD2 aligns across 12 bases. The junction had 8 bases not matched to a gene; V was cut back by 4 bases and J by 7 bases. The CDR3 spans 15 residues. The V gene's germline CDR1 is SGHRS and CDR2 YFSETQ.

This clone came up a few times. The genes are TRBV5-1 and TRBJ2-1; D possibly corresponds to TRBD1 (6 bases). Trimming stripped 0 bases from V and 9 bases from J, with 13 bases between. Germline V gene data show CDR1 as SGHRS and CDR2 as YFSETQ. The CDR3 contains 14 residues. CDR3: CASSLEQGRSEQFF. CDR3 nucleotides: TGCGCCAGCAGCTTGGAGCAGGGGCGTAGTGAGCAGTTCTTC.

The chain uses TRBV2 and TRBJ1-3, with 7 bases lining up with TRBD1. Germline CDR1 reads SNHLY; CDR2 reads FYNNEI. The CDR3 length is 15 residues. Trimming took 4 bases from V and 0 from J; bases not matched to a gene: 3. The CDR3, as DNA: TGTGCCAGCAGTGGACAGGGAGCCTCTGGAAACACCATATATTTT. Amino acid sequence: CASSGQGASGNTIYF.

The chain carries TRBV27 and TRBJ1-5; possible D gene TRBD1, 5 bases. The CDR3 loop spans 14 amino acids. The V end lost 3 bases, the J end lost 7 bases, and 13 bases lay between the germline ends. In germline, CDR1 is MNHEY, CDR2 SMNVEV (reference sequence). Here the CDR3 DNA reads TGTGCCAGCAGTTTTAACGGGGGAGAGCAGCCCCAGCATTTT. Residues: CASSFNGGEQPQHF.

The chain uses TRBV7-2 and TRBJ2-1, with D tentatively TRBD2 (5 bases). The CDR3 runs to 18 residues. V gave up 2 bases and J gave up 5 bases, with 22 bases separating them. Per the germline V gene, CDR1 is SGHTA and CDR2 is FQGNSA. The CDR3 nucleotides are TGTGCCAGCAGCTTATTTCCCGGACTGGCGGAAGAAGACAATGAGCAGTTCTTC. The encoded protein is CASSLFPGLAEEDNEQFF.

The gene calls are TRBV5-1 and TRBJ2-7; 8 bases map to TRBD2. Germline V lookup: CDR1 SGHRS, CDR2 YFSETQ. The CDR3 length is 14 residues. Unmatched junction bases numbered 5, after V lost 2 bases and J lost 4 bases. This chain's CDR3 is CASSFSGIDYEQYF. In nucleotides, the CDR3 is TGCGCCAGCAGCTTTAGCGGGATCGATTACGAGCAGTACTTC. The full variable domain, its missing parts supplied by reference TRBV5-1 and TRBJ2-7, is KAGVTQTPRYLIKTRGQQVTLSCSPISGHRSVSWYQQTPGQGLQFLFEYFSETQRNKGNFPGRFSGRQFSNSRSEMNVSTLELGDSALYLCASSFSGIDYEQYFGPGTRLTVT.

The V call is TRBV2, the J call TRBJ2-1; D unresolved. V lost 5 bases and J lost 8, with 7 bases in between. The germline CDR1 and CDR2 sequences are SNHLY and FYNNEI. This CDR3 has 11 amino acids. CDR3 DNA: TGTGCCAGCAGTATACCGGATGAGCAGTTCTTC. Encoded protein: CASSIPDEQFF.

This chain connects TRBV19 to TRBJ1-5; D might be TRBD1 (6 bases). Germline V gives CDR1 LNHDA, CDR2 SQIVND (reference sequence). The CDR3 runs 15 residues. The ends were cut back, 5 bases at V and 0 bases at J, with 11 bases in the middle. CDR3 residues: CASSPGHFSNQPQHF. CDR3 bases: TGTGCCAGTAGTCCGGGACACTTTAGCAATCAGCCCCAGCATTTT. Full variable domain (outside the CDR3, taken from reference TRBV19 and TRBJ1-5): DGGITQSPKYLFRKEGQNVTLSCEQNLNHDAMYWYRQDPGQGLRLIYYSQIVNDFQKGDIAEGYSVSREKKESFPLTVTSAQKNPTAFYLCASSPGHFSNQPQHFGDGTRLSIL.

The J gene is TRBJ2-5, the V gene TRBV7-9; D unresolved. Germline V gene sequence: CDR1 SEHNR, CDR2 FQNEAQ (reference sequence). The CDR3 extends over 14 amino acids. V lost 3 bases and J lost 2, with 10 bases in between. The CDR3: CASSLSRGQETQYF. The DNA for the CDR3 is TGTGCCAGCAGCTTGTCACGCGGACAAGAGACCCAGTACTTC.

The chain's CDR3 is CASSQRQGSNGYTF. The CDR3 DNA reads as TGTGCCAGCAGCCAACGGCAGGGTTCAAATGGCTACACCTTC. The chain joins TRBV3-1 (or the pseudogene TRBV3-2) to TRBJ1-2, with D possibly matching TRBD1 (5 bases). This CDR3 spans 14 amino acids. The V gene's germline CDR1 is LGHDT and CDR2 YNNKEL (reference sequence). Trimming shortened V by 2 bases and J by 6 bases, and 13 bases separated the two germline ends.

This rearrangement joins TRBV19 to TRBJ1-5; TRBD1 aligns across 9 bases. V shed 6 bases, J shed 5 bases, and the junction held 8 bases outside the gene matches. The CDR3 runs to 15 residues. Germline CDR1 and CDR2: LNHDA and SQIVND (reference sequence). The CDR3 loop reads CASSPMTGGYQPQHF. The CDR3 DNA follows: TGTGCCAGTAGCCCGATGACAGGGGGTTATCAGCCCCAGCATTTT.

This chain connects TRBV7-2 to TRBJ2-1; TRBD2 agrees at 14 bases. This CDR3 region has 19 residues. With V trimmed by 5 bases and J by 0 bases, 9 bases remained unmatched. The germline CDR1 and CDR2 sequences are SGHTA and FQGNSA. In DNA, the CDR3 is TGTGCCAGCAGCACACCTCGGACTAGCGGGAGGAGCTCCTACAATGAGCAGTTCTTC. Its protein product is CASSTPRTSGRSSYNEQFF.

The V call is TRBV29-1, the J call TRBJ1-4, with a weak D call TRBD1 (5 bases). This CDR3 spans 15 amino acids. Per germline, CDR1 SQVTM and CDR2 ANQGSEA. The V end lost 3 bases, the J end lost 8 bases, and 19 bases lay between the germline ends. The CDR3 protein is CSVDVGGTGSEKLFF. The CDR3 nucleotides read TGCAGCGTTGACGTTGGGGGGACCGGGAGCGAAAAACTGTTTTTT.

V gene TRBV7-8 combines with J gene TRBJ2-7; 7 bases line up with TRBD1. J was trimmed by 6 bases and V by 5 bases; bases with no gene match: 4. CDR1 and CDR2 from the germline V gene are SGHVS and FQNEAQ. CDR3 length: 12 residues. The DNA of the CDR3 is TGTGCCAGCAGCCCGACAGGGCTCGAGCAGTACTTC. Protein: CASSPTGLEQYF. The variable domain in full, completed from reference TRBV7-8 and TRBJ2-7, reads GAGVSQSPRYKVAKRGQDVALRCDPISGHVSLFWYQQALGQGPEFLTYFQNEAQLDKSGLPSDRFFAERPEGSVSTLKIQRTQQEDSAVYLCASSPTGLEQYFGPGTRLTVT.

This chain links TRBV7-2 with TRBJ1-2, with D possibly being TRBD1 (6 bases). There are 13 residues in the CDR3. The germline gives CDR1 SGHTA, CDR2 FQGNSA. Trimming left V 5 bases short and J 4 bases short, with 11 bases between. CDR3 coding DNA: TGTGCCAGCAGCCAGGGGCCCGGCTATGGCTACACCTTC. This encodes CASSQGPGYGYTF.